This T cell receptor beta chain is from a study of T cell responses to AZD1222 COVID-19 vaccine. Study-level information: It was second doses at about 4 or about 12 weeks that were pooled.

Profiling relied on immunoSEQ multiplex PCR, and the TCRdb table lists in-frame clones only, not all of them. Of around 140,000 clones in the sample, just over 90% were seen once. General observations from the study: Spike-specific TCR depth and breadth grew after two AZD1222 doses. Among vaccine-associated CD4 TCRs, coverage spanned spike, with dominance at 160-218 and 743-854. It should be noted that donors were predominantly white British and more often female, and clonal diversity was possibly underestimated.

The CDR3 spans 14 residues. Germline V gene sequence: CDR1 SGHTA, CDR2 FQGNSA. J was trimmed by 8 bases and V by 0 bases; bases with no gene match: 4. Turning to this clone: Its antigen is not identified.

This sequence was found in an adult in good health. Specimen: peripheral blood, collected on day 0 of AZD1222 vaccination. The V gene is TRBV7-2, the J gene TRBJ1-2; TRBD1 aligns across 9 bases. In DNA form, the CDR3 reads TGTGCCAGCAGCTTAGCGAGAGGACAGGGGGGCTACACCTTC. It specifies CASSLARGQGGYTF.